The 14 T cell receptor beta chains reported below all come from one sample, sequenced in a study of early T cells in non-severe SARS-CoV-2 infection. A single record per CDR3 protein comes from TCRdb applying MiXCR to the 5' RACE reads. The sample shows 50,000 or so distinct CDR3 sequences, roughly 13% of them seen only once. The specimen sequenced was whole blood. Receptor source: an adult who was a healthcare worker with PCR-confirmed SARS-CoV-2 infection or an uninfected control (not recorded which).

The chain employs TRBV9 and TRBJ2-5; a possible D gene is TRBD1 (6 bases). This CDR3 region has 14 residues. Germline loops: CDR1 SGDLS, CDR2 YYNGEE. Trimming left V 4 bases short and J 5 bases short, with 15 bases between. CDR3 protein: CASSQTQGTETQYF. The CDR3 region has the DNA TGTGCCAGCAGCCAAACTCAGGGGACGGAGACCCAGTACTTC.

The CDR3 spells CASSSGRLEQFF. In nucleotides, the CDR3 is TGCGCCAGCAGCTCGGGACGGCTAGAGCAGTTCTTC. The chain is built from TRBV5-1 and TRBJ2-1; D may match TRBD1 or TRBD2 (5 bases each). Trimming took 3 bases from V and 10 from J, leaving 11 bases between them. The CDR3 totals 12 residues. Germline CDR1 and CDR2: SGHRS and YFSETQ.

This chain joins TRBV28 and TRBJ2-7; D gene ambiguous. Germline lookup yields CDR1 MDHEN and CDR2 SYDVKM. The CDR3 has 12 amino acids. The V and J ends lost 0 bases and 4 bases respectively, with 4 bases between them. Here the CDR3 DNA reads TGTGCCAGCAGTTTATGGGGTTACGAGCAGTACTTC. This codes for CASSLWGYEQYF. The complete variable domain, with remaining parts taken from reference TRBV28 and TRBJ2-7, reads DVKVTQSSRYLVKRTGEKVFLECVQDMDHENMFWYRQDPGLGLRLIYFSYDVKMKEKGDIPEGYSVSREKKERFSLILESASTNQTSMYLCASSLWGYEQYFGPGTRLTVT.

This clonotype was detected many times. V gene TRBV4-2 combines with J gene TRBJ1-1; D is ambiguous. The V gene's germline CDR1 is LGHNA and CDR2 YNFKEQ. The CDR3 covers 16 residues. V was pared by 4 bases and J by 5 bases, with 20 bases between. CDR3 sequence: CASSLSPSRMETEAFF. The CDR3 DNA reads TGTGCCAGCAGCCTATCCCCGTCCCGTATGGAAACTGAAGCTTTCTTT.

This clonotype was counted at least ten times. The chain joins TRBV3-1 to TRBJ1-6, with D possibly being TRBD1 (6 bases). The length of the CDR3 is 12 residues. Deletions cut 8 bases from V and 9 bases from J, with 11 bases between. Per the germline V gene, CDR1 is LGHDT and CDR2 is YNNKEL (reference sequence). The CDR3, as DNA: TGTGCCAGCCAGGCGGGGGCTTCACCCCTCCACTTT. Translating it yields CASQAGASPLHF.

The V call is TRBV13, the J call TRBJ1-1; TRBD1 agrees at 7 bases. CDR1 and CDR2 (germline): PRHDT, FYEKMQ (reference sequence). This CDR3 is 14 amino acids long. V dropped 5 bases and J dropped 1; count of bases not matched to a gene: 4. CDR3 sequence (DNA): TGTGCCAGCAGCCCGGGGACAGAGAACACTGAAGCTTTCTTT. Translating it yields CASSPGTENTEAFF.

In its sample, this clonotype was seen many times. The chain couples TRBV12-3 or TRBV12-4 to TRBJ1-6; D may be TRBD1 (5 bases). The V and J ends lost 7 bases and 8 bases respectively, with 12 bases between them. The CDR3 is made up of 13 amino acids. CDR3 residues: CASTSGGYSPLHF. Written as DNA, the CDR3 is TGTGCCAGCACCTCTGGGGGTTATTCACCCCTCCACTTT.

This clonotype was recorded a few times. The chain employs TRBV20-1 and TRBJ2-7, with 8 bases lining up with TRBD1. CDR1 DFQATT and CDR2 SNEGSKA come from the germline V gene (reference sequence). The CDR3 sequence is 16 residues long. V gave up 6 bases and J gave up 2 bases; unmatched junction bases: 15. The CDR3 sequence is CSANNPGGQAAYEQYF. CDR3 nucleotide sequence: TGCAGTGCCAACAACCCCGGGGGACAGGCAGCCTACGAGCAGTACTTC.

This clonotype was seen repeatedly, ten times or more. The chain recombines TRBV5-1 with TRBJ1-6; D is possibly TRBD1 (5 bases). The V end lost 0 bases, the J end lost 2 bases, and 12 bases lay between the germline ends. Per germline, CDR1 SGHRS and CDR2 YFSETQ. The CDR3 contains 17 residues. The CDR3 reads CASSLGQGGTYNSPLHF. In DNA form, the CDR3 reads TGCGCCAGCAGCTTGGGCCAGGGCGGTACCTATAATTCACCCCTCCACTTT.

The J gene is TRBJ2-7, the V gene TRBV29-1; D not resolved. Looked up from germline, CDR1 is SQVTM and CDR2 is ANQGSEA. The CDR3 is made up of 11 amino acids. Trimming removed 6 bases at V and 3 bases at J, with 9 bases between. The CDR3 nucleotides are TGCAGCGTATCAGTAATCTACGAGCAGTACTTC. Protein sequence: CSVSVIYEQYF.

The chain has TRBV5-1 and TRBJ2-1; 8 bases match TRBD1. The CDR3 is made up of 15 amino acids. Germline CDR1 and CDR2: SGHRS and YFSETQ. Trimming removed 0 bases from V and 1 base from J; junction bases left unmatched: 0. The CDR3 DNA reads as TGCGCCAGCAGCTTGGGGACAGGGTCCTACAATGAGCAGTTCTTC. Its translation: CASSLGTGSYNEQFF.

This clonotype was seen a few times. V and J are TRBV5-1 and TRBJ1-1, with TRBD1 matching over 8 bases. Looked up from germline, CDR1 is SGHRS and CDR2 is YFSETQ. The V and J ends lost 4 bases and 11 bases, in that order; junction bases with no gene match: 7. The CDR3 sequence is 12 residues long. The CDR3 is CASSADREGAFF. CDR3 in DNA: TGCGCCAGCAGCGCGGACAGGGAGGGTGCTTTCTTT.

This clonotype was picked up many times. At one boundary the junction diverges from the germline segment, which might be a read error. The chain employs TRBV19 and TRBJ2-1; possibly TRBD2 for D (6 bases). This CDR3 spans 15 amino acids. CDR1 LNHDA and CDR2 SQIVND come from the germline V gene (reference sequence). The CDR3 sequence is CTSSIAGSSYNEQFF. CDR3 in DNA: TGTACCAGTAGTATTGCGGGAAGCTCCTACAATGAGCAGTTCTTC.

This clonotype was observed at least ten times. The chain recombines TRBV29-1 with TRBJ2-7; 7 bases line up with TRBD2. CDR3 length: 16 residues. Germline lookup yields CDR1 SQVTM and CDR2 ANQGSEA. Losses at the gene ends were 2 bases for V and 0 bases for J; bases not matched to a gene: 10. CDR3 in amino acids: CSVEKPVGGSSYEQYF. In DNA, the CDR3 is TGCAGCGTTGAAAAGCCCGTCGGGGGGAGCTCCTACGAGCAGTACTTC.